This is a list of T cell receptor beta chains from one sample in a study of T-cell memory formation after mild COVID-19. TCRdb re-derived calls from the 5' RACE reads in MiXCR, one entry per CDR3 protein. The sample contains approximately 440,000 distinct CDR3 sequences, 20% of which appear only once. Sequenced material: PBMCs or a T cell subset sorted from them (not recorded which). These receptor sequences come from an adult woman who had mild COVID-19 (a few samples of this study predate the infection). Cell type and time point are not known. Each CDR3 is given with its conserved first and last residue. The D gene is left open where the match is weak. The size of a clone is reported for some rows only, either as once, few or many, or as a class for expanded clones.

d_call | j_call | clone_size | v_call | cdr3_nt | cdr3_aa
TRBD2 | TRBJ2-1 | few | TRBV3-1 | TGTGCCAGCAGCCAAGTAGGGGACTACCTGGTCGATGAGCAGTTCTTC | CASSQVGDYLVDEQFF
. | TRBJ2-5 | . | TRBV6-2/TRBV6-3 | TGTGCCAGCAGTCAGCGATGGGGAAAAGAGACCCAGTACTTC | CASSQRWGKETQYF
TRBD1 | TRBJ2-3 | many | TRBV7-6 | TGTGCCAGCAGCTTATCGTTTCCCGGGACAGCCTTCACAGATACGCAGTATTTT | CASSLSFPGTAFTDTQYF
. | TRBJ2-7 | . | TRBV3-1 | TGTGCCAGCAGCCAAGTTCTCTACGGGGCGGGCGAGCAGTACTTC | CASSQVLYGAGEQYF
. | TRBJ1-3 | . | TRBV6-5 | TGTGCCAGCAGTCATCTTTCCGGGACATCGGTTGGAAACACCATATATTTT | CASSHLSGTSVGNTIYF
. | TRBJ2-2 | many | TRBV27 | TGTGCCAGCAGTCCGCAAGGGACAACTAACACCGGGGAGCTGTTTTTT | CASSPQGTTNTGELFF
. | TRBJ2-4 | few | TRBV29-1 | TGCAGCGTTGTATCCAGGGCGATCGAAAACATTCAGTACTTC | CSVVSRAIENIQYF
. | TRBJ1-6 | . | TRBV29-1 | TGCAGCGTTGAAGGGGACGATGGGCCCCTCCACTTT | CSVEGDDGPLHF
. | TRBJ2-3 | few | TRBV7-2 | TGTGCCAGCAGCGAAGTTACAGCTCAGGATACGCAGTATTTT | CASSEVTAQDTQYF
. | TRBJ2-7 | . | TRBV11-2 | TGTGCCAGCAGCCTAGGGTCCGGAATGAACGAGCAGTACTTC | CASSLGSGMNEQYF
. | TRBJ2-5 | . | TRBV5-6 | TGTGCCAGCAGCGCCAGGGGTTGGGAGACCCAGTACTTC | CASSARGWETQYF
. | TRBJ1-1 | once | TRBV29-1 | TGCAGCGTGACGCAGGGGTTGGGCACTGAAGCTTTCTTT | CSVTQGLGTEAFF
. | TRBJ2-7 | few | TRBV14 | TGTGCCAGCAGCCAAGAAAGGGGCCATTCCTACGAGCAGTACTTC | CASSQERGHSYEQYF
TRBD1 | TRBJ1-5 | . | TRBV20-1 | TGCAGTGCTAGAGATCTAACAGGGGGTATCAATCAGCCCCAGCATTTT | CSARDLTGGINQPQHF
. | TRBJ1-2 | few | TRBV7-8 | TGTGCCAGCAGCCAACAGGGAAGATCTAAGGGCTACACCTTC | CASSQQGRSKGYTF
TRBD1 | TRBJ2-6 | . | TRBV29-1 | TGCAGCGTTGGGAGGGACAGGCCTACGGCTGGGGCCAACGTCCTGACTTTC | CSVGRDRPTAGANVLTF
TRBD2 | TRBJ2-7 | few | TRBV11-1 | TGTGCCAGCAGCTCCAGTCCGGGGGGTGCGTACGAGCAGTACTTC | CASSSSPGGAYEQYF
. | TRBJ2-1 | many | TRBV7-8 | TGTGCCAGCAAGCGACTGTCCTACAATGAGCAGTTCTTC | CASKRLSYNEQFF
. | TRBJ2-3 | . | TRBV11-3 | TGTGCCAGCAGCTCGGACCCACCTCCCTCAGATACGCAGTATTTT | CASSSDPPPSDTQYF
TRBD2 | TRBJ2-1 | . | TRBV10-2 | TGCGCCAGCAGTGGGGGACTAGGGAATGAGCAGTTCTTC | CASSGGLGNEQFF
TRBD1 | TRBJ1-5 | few | TRBV19 | TGTGCCACCTCCCCTGGGGGGACAGGGGGCAATCAGCCCCAGCATTTT | CATSPGGTGGNQPQHF
. | TRBJ1-2 | few | TRBV9 | TGTGCCAGCAGCGTAAATACAGACCACTATGGCTACACCTTC | CASSVNTDHYGYTF
. | TRBJ1-1 | few | TRBV27 | TGTGCCACCACGCGCCAGGGGAGCGGGAACACTGAAGCTTTCTTT | CATTRQGSGNTEAFF
TRBD2 | TRBJ2-2 | . | TRBV25-1 | TGTGCCAGCAGACACACCGGGACTAGCGGGGCCACCGGGGAGCTGTTTTTT | CASRHTGTSGATGELFF
. | TRBJ2-2 | many | TRBV3-1 | TGTGCCAGCAGCCAATCGGTGAACACCGGGGAGCTGTTTTTT | CASSQSVNTGELFF
TRBD1 | TRBJ2-1 | few | TRBV12-3/TRBV12-4 | TGTGCCAGCAGTTTAGACAGGGGGCCTCTCAATGAGCAGTTCTTC | CASSLDRGPLNEQFF
. | TRBJ2-5 | many | TRBV14 | TGTGCCAGCAGCCCCCGGACTGGCCAAGAGACCCAGTACTTC | CASSPRTGQETQYF
. | TRBJ1-2 | few | TRBV6-5 | TGTGCCAGCGGACCCCAAGGGGACACCTTC | CASGPQGDTF
. | TRBJ1-5 | . | TRBV10-3 | TGTGCCATCAGTGAACAGGTCAATCAGCCCCAGCATTTT | CAISEQVNQPQHF
TRBD2 | TRBJ2-3 | . | TRBV5-4 | TGTGCCGGCTGGGAGCGAGCGGGAGGCACAGATACGCAGTATTTT | CAGWERAGGTDTQYF
. | TRBJ2-3 | . | TRBV24-1 | TGTGCCACCAGTGATTTTTCCGGAGGAGGGTACACAGATACGCAGTATTTT | CATSDFSGGGYTDTQYF
. | TRBJ1-6 | . | TRBV7-9 | TGTGCCAGCAGCTCCCCCCAGGGGAATAATTCACCCCTCCACTTT | CASSSPQGNNSPLHF
. | TRBJ2-6 | . | TRBV7-9 | TGTGCCAGCAGCCGTCACCTTGGGGGAGCTGGGGCCAACGTCCTGACTTTC | CASSRHLGGAGANVLTF
TRBD2 | TRBJ2-1 | . | TRBV28 | TGTGCCAGCAGTCCCGCCGGGACTAGTAAAAATGAGCAGTTCTTC | CASSPAGTSKNEQFF
. | TRBJ2-6 | few | TRBV6-4 | TGTGCCAGCAGTGACGGAATGGGAGCCAACGTCCTGACTTTC | CASSDGMGANVLTF
. | TRBJ2-1 | few | TRBV25-1 | TGTGCCAGCAAGGTGGGACGTGAGCAGTTCTTC | CASKVGREQFF
. | TRBJ2-7 | . | TRBV28 | TGTGCCAGCAGCCCACCTCTGGCCGAGCAGTACTTC | CASSPPLAEQYF
. | TRBJ1-6 | few | TRBV30 | TGTGCCTGGAGGACGGGGTCACCCCTCCACTTT | CAWRTGSPLHF
. | TRBJ1-5 | . | TRBV29-1 | TGCAGCGTTGAAGTCGGGGGTGGGCAGCCCCAGCATTTT | CSVEVGGGQPQHF
. | TRBJ2-7 | . | TRBV10-3 | TGTGCCATCAGTGAGTCGGAGGGAATCTACGAGCAGTACTTC | CAISESEGIYEQYF
. | TRBJ1-5 | few | TRBV9 | TGTGCCAGCAGCGTGGGACGTGTATGTGGGGGCTCCGGTCAGCCCCAGCATTTT | CASSVGRVCGGSGQPQHF
. | TRBJ2-3 | . | TRBV7-2 | TGTGCCAGCAGCCATCGCCGGAGGGTAGATACGCAGTATTTT | CASSHRRRVDTQYF
. | TRBJ1-3 | many | TRBV28 | TGTGCCAGCAGTCTAGACAGTCTCTCTGGAAACACCATATATTTT | CASSLDSLSGNTIYF
TRBD1 | TRBJ2-1 | few | TRBV18 | TGTGCCAGCTCACCATCGGGGGACAGGGACTACAATGAGCAGTTCTTC | CASSPSGDRDYNEQFF
. | TRBJ2-5 | . | TRBV11-2 | TGTGCCAGCAGCACCCGAGTGAGGGGACCGCAAGAGACCCAGTACTTC | CASSTRVRGPQETQYF
. | TRBJ1-2 | . | TRBV4-1 | TGCGCCAGCAGCCAAGAAGTATCAGTGAGCTATGGCTACACCTTC | CASSQEVSVSYGYTF
. | TRBJ1-6 | . | TRBV3-1 | TGTGCCAGCAGCCAAGGAAGGGGCGTTTATAATTCACCCCTCCACTTT | CASSQGRGVYNSPLHF